The present TCR beta chain was sequenced within a study of blood T cell repertoires in COVID-19. Study information: Samples taken during acute and convalescent COVID-19 were collected in the United States, Italy and Spain. PBMCs, B-cell-depleted T cells, or T cells were the source of the cDNA or gDNA that made up the material.

V dropped 3 bases and J dropped 0 bases, with 11 bases sitting between them. The CDR3 spans 16 residues. The germline CDR1 and CDR2 sequences are KGHSH and LQKENI. Clones were read by immunoSEQ multiplex PCR, and TCRdb kept only the in-frame ones, dropping some. The sample holds about 200,000 clones, approximately 84% seen once. Allocation to cohorts depended on clinical history reported by the participants. For recovered donors of Cohort 3, there were two negative PCRs, clearance, or symptom resolution. Sequencing input: PBMCs or T cells enriched from blood (not recorded which). V gene TRBV18 combines with J gene TRBJ1-4, with a possible D match to TRBD1 (6 bases). This TCR was recovered from a middle-aged man who had recovered from COVID-19. The CDR3 reads CASSPQTGTTNEKLFF. In DNA form, the CDR3 reads TGTGCCAGCTCACCCCAAACAGGGACAACTAATGAAAAACTGTTTTTT.